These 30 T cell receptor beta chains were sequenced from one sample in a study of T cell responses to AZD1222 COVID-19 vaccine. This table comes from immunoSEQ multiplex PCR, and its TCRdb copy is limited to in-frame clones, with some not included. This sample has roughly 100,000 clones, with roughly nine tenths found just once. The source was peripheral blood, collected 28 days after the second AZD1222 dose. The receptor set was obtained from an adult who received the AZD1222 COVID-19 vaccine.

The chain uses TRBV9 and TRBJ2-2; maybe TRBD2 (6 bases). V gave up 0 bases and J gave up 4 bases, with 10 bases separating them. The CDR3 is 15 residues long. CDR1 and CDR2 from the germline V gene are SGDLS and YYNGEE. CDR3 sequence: CASSVGAGITGELFF. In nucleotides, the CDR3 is TGTGCCAGCAGCGTAGGGGCGGGAATCACCGGGGAGCTGTTTTTT. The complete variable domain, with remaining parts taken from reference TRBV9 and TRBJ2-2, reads DSGVTQTPKHLITATGQRVTLRCSPRSGDLSVYWYQQSLDQGLQFLIQYYNGEERAKGNILERFSAQQFPDLHSELNLSSLELGDSALYFCASSVGAGITGELFFGEGSRLTVL.

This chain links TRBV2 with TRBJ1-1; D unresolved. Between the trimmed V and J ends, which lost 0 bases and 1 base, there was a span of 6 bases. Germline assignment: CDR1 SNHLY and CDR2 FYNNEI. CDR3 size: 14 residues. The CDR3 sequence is CASSEATGNTEAFF. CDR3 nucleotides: TGTGCCAGCAGTGAAGCTACGGGGAACACTGAAGCTTTCTTT.

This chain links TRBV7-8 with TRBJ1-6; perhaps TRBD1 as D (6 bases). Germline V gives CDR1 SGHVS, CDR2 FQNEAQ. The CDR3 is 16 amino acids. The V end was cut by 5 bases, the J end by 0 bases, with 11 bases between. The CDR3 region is CASSLTGSSYNSPLHF. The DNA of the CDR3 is TGTGCCAGCAGCCTCACAGGGAGCTCCTATAATTCACCCCTCCACTTT. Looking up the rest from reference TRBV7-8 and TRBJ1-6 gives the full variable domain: GAGVSQSPRYKVAKRGQDVALRCDPISGHVSLFWYQQALGQGPEFLTYFQNEAQLDKSGLPSDRFFAERPEGSVSTLKIQRTQQEDSAVYLCASSLTGSSYNSPLHFGNGTRLTVT.

CDR3 residues: CASSLEALREQYF. CDR3 nucleotide sequence: TGTGCCAGCAGCTTAGAGGCGCTTCGAGAGCAGTACTTC. This chain uses TRBV7-2 with TRBJ2-7; D uncertain. V lost 1 base, J lost 7 bases, and 11 bases lay in between. This CDR3 comprises 13 residues. CDR1 and CDR2 (germline): SGHTA, FQGNSA.

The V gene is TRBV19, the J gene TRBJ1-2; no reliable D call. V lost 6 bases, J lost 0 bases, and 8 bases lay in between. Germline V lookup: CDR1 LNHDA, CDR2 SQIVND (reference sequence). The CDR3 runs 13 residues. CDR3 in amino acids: CASRDPSNYGYTF. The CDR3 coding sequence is TGTGCCAGTAGGGACCCTTCTAACTATGGCTACACCTTC. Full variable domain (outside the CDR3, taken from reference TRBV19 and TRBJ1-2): DGGITQSPKYLFRKEGQNVTLSCEQNLNHDAMYWYRQDPGQGLRLIYYSQIVNDFQKGDIAEGYSVSREKKESFPLTVTSAQKNPTAFYLCASRDPSNYGYTFGSGTRLTVV.

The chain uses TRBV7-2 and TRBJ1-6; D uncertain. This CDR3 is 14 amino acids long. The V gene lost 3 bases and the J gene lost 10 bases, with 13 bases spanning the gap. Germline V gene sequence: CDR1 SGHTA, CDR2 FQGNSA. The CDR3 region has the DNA TGTGCCAGCAGCTTCGACCGGAGAGGGTCACCCCTCCACTTT. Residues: CASSFDRRGSPLHF.

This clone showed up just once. The CDR3 reads CASSFTRDQPQHF. CDR3 DNA sequence: TGTGCCAGCAGTTTCACCAGGGACCAGCCCCAGCATTTT. The genes are TRBV28 and TRBJ1-5; tentative D call: TRBD1 (5 bases). Trimming took off 3 bases at V and 7 bases at J, with 10 bases between the two ends. The V gene's germline CDR1 is MDHEN and CDR2 SYDVKM. The CDR3 covers 13 residues.

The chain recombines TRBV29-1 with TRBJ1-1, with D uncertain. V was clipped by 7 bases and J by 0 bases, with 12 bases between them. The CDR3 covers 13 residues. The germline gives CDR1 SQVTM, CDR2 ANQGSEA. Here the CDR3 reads CSARAVMNTEAFF. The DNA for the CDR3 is TGCAGCGCTAGGGCCGTGATGAACACTGAAGCTTTCTTT.

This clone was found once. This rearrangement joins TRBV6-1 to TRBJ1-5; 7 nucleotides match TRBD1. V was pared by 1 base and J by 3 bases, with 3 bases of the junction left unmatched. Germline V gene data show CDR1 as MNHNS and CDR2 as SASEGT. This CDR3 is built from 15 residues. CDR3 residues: CASSEEGTDNQPQHF. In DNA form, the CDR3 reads TGTGCCAGCAGTGAAGAGGGGACAGACAATCAGCCCCAGCATTTT.

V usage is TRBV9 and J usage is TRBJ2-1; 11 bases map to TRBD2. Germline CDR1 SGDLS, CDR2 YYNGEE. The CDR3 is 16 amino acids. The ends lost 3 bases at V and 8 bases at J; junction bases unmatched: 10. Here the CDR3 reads CASSARTSGPSDEQFF. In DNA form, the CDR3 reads TGTGCCAGCAGCGCACGGACTAGCGGGCCGTCGGATGAGCAGTTCTTC.

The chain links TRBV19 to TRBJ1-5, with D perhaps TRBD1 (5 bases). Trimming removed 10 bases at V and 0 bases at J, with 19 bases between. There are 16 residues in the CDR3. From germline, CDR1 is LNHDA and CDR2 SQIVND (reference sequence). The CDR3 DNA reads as TGTGCCACTAGGACTTATGACAGCTATAGCAATCAGCCCCAGCATTTT. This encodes CATRTYDSYSNQPQHF.

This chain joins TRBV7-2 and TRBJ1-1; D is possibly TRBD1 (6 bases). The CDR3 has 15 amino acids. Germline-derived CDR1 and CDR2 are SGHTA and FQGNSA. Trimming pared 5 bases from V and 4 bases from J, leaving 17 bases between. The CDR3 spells CASSPNLGGPTEAFF. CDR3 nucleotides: TGTGCCAGCAGCCCCAACCTAGGGGGTCCCACTGAAGCTTTCTTT.

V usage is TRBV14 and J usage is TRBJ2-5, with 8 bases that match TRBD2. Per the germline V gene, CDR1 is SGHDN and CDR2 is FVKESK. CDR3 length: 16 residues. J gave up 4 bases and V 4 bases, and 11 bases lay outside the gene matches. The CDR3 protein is CASSPYPGTRGETQYF. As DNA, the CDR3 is TGTGCCAGCAGCCCCTATCCCGGGACTAGGGGAGAGACCCAGTACTTC.

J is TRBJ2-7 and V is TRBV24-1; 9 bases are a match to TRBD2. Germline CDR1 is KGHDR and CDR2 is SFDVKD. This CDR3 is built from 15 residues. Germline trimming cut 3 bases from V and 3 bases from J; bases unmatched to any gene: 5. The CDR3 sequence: CATSDHSSGIYEQYF. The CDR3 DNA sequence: TGTGCCACCAGTGATCATTCTAGCGGGATCTACGAGCAGTACTTC.

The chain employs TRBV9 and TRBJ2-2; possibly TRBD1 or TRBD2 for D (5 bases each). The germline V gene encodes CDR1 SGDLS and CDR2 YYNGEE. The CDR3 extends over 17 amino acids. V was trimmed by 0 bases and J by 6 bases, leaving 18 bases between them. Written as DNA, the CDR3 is TGTGCCAGCAGCGTAGATCATAATTCGAGGGGTGCCGGGGAGCTGTTTTTT. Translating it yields CASSVDHNSRGAGELFF. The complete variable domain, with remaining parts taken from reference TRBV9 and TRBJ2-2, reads DSGVTQTPKHLITATGQRVTLRCSPRSGDLSVYWYQQSLDQGLQFLIQYYNGEERAKGNILERFSAQQFPDLHSELNLSSLELGDSALYFCASSVDHNSRGAGELFFGEGSRLTVL.

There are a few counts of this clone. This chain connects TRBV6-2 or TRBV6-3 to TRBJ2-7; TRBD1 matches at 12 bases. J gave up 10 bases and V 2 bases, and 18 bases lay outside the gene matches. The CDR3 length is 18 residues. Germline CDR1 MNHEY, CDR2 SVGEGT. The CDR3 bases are TGTGCCAGCAGTTACCTCGGACAAGGGACAGGGGGCGCGTTTATCCAGTACTTC. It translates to CASSYLGQGTGGAFIQYF.

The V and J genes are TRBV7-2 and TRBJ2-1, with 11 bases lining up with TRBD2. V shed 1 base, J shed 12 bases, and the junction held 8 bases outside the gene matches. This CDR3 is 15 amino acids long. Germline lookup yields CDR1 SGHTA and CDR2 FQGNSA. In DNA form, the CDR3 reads TGTGCCAGCAGCTTAGTGGCTAGCGGGAGGTCAGGGCAGTTCTTC. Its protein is CASSLVASGRSGQFF.

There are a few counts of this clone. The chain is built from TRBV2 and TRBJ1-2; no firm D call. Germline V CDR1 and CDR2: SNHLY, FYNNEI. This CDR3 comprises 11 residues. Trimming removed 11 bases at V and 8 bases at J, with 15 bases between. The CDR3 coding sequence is TGTGCCTCCCGCCTAATAGAAGGCTACACCTTC. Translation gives CASRLIEGYTF.

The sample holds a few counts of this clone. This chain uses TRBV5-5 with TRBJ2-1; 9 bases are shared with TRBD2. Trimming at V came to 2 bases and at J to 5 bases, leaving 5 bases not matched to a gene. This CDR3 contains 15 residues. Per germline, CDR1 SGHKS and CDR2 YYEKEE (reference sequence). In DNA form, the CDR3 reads TGTGCCAGCAGCTTTAGCGGGAGTATTAACAATGAGCAGTTCTTC. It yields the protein CASSFSGSINNEQFF.

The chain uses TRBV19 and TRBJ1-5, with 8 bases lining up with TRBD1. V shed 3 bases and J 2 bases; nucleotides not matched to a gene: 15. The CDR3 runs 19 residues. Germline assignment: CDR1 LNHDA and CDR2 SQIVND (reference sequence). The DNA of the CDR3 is TGTGCCAGTAGTATCTCGCGGGCAGGGGGCGCGGGGGGCAATCAGCCCCAGCATTTT. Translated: CASSISRAGGAGGNQPQHF.

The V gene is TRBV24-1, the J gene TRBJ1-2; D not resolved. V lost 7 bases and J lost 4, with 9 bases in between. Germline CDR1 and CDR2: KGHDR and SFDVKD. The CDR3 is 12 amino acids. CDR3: CATSNSGYGYTF. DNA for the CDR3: TGTGCCACCAGCAACTCCGGCTATGGCTACACCTTC.

This chain's CDR3 is CASRSGRYYNEQFF. The CDR3 bases are TGTGCCAGCAGGAGCGGGAGGTATTACAATGAGCAGTTCTTC. J is TRBJ2-1 and V is TRBV2; 9 nucleotides match TRBD2. CDR3 length: 14 residues. V trimming: 6 bases; J trimming: 4 bases; junction bases outside the gene matches: 4. Germline V gives CDR1 SNHLY, CDR2 FYNNEI.

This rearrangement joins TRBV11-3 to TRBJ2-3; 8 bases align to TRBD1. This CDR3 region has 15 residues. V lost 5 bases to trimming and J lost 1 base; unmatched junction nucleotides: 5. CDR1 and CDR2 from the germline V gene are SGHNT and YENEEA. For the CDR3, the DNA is TGTGCCAGCAGCCCGGGACAGGCCCGCACAGATACGCAGTATTTT. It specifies CASSPGQARTDTQYF.

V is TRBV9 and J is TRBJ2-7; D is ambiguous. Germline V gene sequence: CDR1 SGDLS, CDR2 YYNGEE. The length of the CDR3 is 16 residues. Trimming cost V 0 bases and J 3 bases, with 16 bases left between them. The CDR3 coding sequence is TGTGCCAGCAGCGTAGTTTCCATCCTCGTAGACTACGAGCAGTACTTC. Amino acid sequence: CASSVVSILVDYEQYF.

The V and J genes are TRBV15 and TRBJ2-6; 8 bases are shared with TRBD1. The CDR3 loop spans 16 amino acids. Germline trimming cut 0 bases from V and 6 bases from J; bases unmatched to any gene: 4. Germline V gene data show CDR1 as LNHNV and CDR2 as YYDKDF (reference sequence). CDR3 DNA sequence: TGTGCCACCAGCAGAGATCGACAGGGGAAGGCCAACGTCCTGACTTTC. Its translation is CATSRDRQGKANVLTF.

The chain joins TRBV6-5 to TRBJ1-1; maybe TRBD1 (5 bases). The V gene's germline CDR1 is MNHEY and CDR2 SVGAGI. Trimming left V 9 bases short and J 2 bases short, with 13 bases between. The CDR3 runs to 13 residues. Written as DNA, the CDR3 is TGTGCCAGTCCCGGGACGGGCAACACTGAAGCTTTCTTT. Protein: CASPGTGNTEAFF.

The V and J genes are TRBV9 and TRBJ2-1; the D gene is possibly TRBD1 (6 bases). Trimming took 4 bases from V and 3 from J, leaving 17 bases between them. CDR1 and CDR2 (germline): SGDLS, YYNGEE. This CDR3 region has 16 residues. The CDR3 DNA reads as TGTGCCAGCAGCCCTCCGGGACAAGGATACTACAATGAGCAGTTCTTC. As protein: CASSPPGQGYYNEQFF.

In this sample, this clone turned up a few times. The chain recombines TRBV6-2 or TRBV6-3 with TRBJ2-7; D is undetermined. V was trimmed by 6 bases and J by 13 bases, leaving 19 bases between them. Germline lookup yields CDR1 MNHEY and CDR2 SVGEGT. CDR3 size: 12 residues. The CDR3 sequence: CASSPRNLLSYF. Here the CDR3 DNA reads TGTGCCAGCAGCCCCAGGAATCTGCTATCCTACTTC.

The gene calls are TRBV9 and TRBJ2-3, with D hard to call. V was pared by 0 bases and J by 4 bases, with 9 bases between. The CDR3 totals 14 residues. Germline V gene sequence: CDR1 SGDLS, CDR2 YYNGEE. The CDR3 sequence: CASSVGPPPDTQYF. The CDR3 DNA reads TGTGCCAGCAGCGTAGGGCCCCCCCCAGATACGCAGTATTTT.

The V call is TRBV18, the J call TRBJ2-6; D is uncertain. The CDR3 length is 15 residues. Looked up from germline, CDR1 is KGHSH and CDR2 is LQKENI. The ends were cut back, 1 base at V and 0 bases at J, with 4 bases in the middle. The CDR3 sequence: CASSPRDSGANVLTF. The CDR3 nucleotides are TGTGCCAGCTCACCACGGGACTCTGGGGCCAACGTCCTGACTTTC.